These T cell receptor beta chains were read from a single sample in a study of T cell responses to AZD1222 COVID-19 vaccine. TCRdb keeps only in-frame clones here, not all; method: immunoSEQ multiplex PCR. The table records more than 80,000 clones, approximately 87% of them present only once. The material was peripheral blood, obtained on day 0 of AZD1222 vaccination. The receptors here all came from an adult in good health. Each CDR3 is given with its conserved first and last residue. A D gene is named only where the DNA matches it firmly. Clone size appears in some rows only: once, few, many, or a class for an expanded clone.

D	size	V	J	DNA	CDR3
NA	NA	TRBV18	TRBJ2-2	TGTGCCAGCTCACCGGGACTGCCCGCGAACACCGGGGAGCTGTTTTTT	CASSPGLPANTGELFF
NA	NA	TRBV12-5	TRBJ1-6	TGTGCTAGTGGTTTGGTATTTGGCAACCAGGCTTATTCACCCCTCCACTTT	CASGLVFGNQAYSPLHF
NA	NA	TRBV4-1	TRBJ1-6	TGCGCCAGCAGCCAAGCTATCTCCGGTTCACCCCTCCACTTT	CASSQAISGSPLHF
TRBD2	few	TRBV18	TRBJ2-2	TGTGCCAGCTCACCACGGCCTGGACTAGCGGTAAACACCGGGGAGCTGTTTTTT	CASSPRPGLAVNTGELFF
NA	NA	TRBV2	TRBJ2-7	TGTGCCAGCAGTGGAGACAGGTTCAGCTCCTACGAGCAGTACTTC	CASSGDRFSSYEQYF
NA	NA	TRBV10-3	TRBJ1-2	TGTGCCATCAGGGCAGGGGAGGGCAGCTATGGCTACACCTTC	CAIRAGEGSYGYTF
NA	NA	TRBV11-2	TRBJ1-5	TGTGCCAGCAGCTACGCATTCAATCAGCCCCAGCATTTT	CASSYAFNQPQHF
NA	NA	TRBV5-1	TRBJ2-7	TGCGCCAGCAGCTTGGAAGAAGTCGGGGCTAGGTCCTACGAGCAGTACTTC	CASSLEEVGARSYEQYF
NA	NA	TRBV6-6	TRBJ1-2	TGTGCCAGCAGTTACCCGGACGGGGAATATGGCTACACCTTC	CASSYPDGEYGYTF
NA	NA	TRBV11-2	TRBJ1-2	TGTGCCAGCAGCTTAGTCAGAATAGCAGGGTCCTATGGCTACACCTTC	CASSLVRIAGSYGYTF
NA	NA	TRBV12-3/TRBV12-4	TRBJ1-2	TGTGCCAGCAGTCCCCAGGGGTACTATGGCTACACCTTC	CASSPQGYYGYTF
NA	NA	TRBV3-1/TRBV3-2	TRBJ2-7	TGTGCCAGCAGCCAAGTCGGGGAGTACGAGCAGTACTTC	CASSQVGEYEQYF
TRBD2	once	TRBV5-6	TRBJ2-1	TGTGCCAGCAGCTGGGGGGGCAATGAGCAGTTCTTC	CASSWGGNEQFF
NA	NA	TRBV14	TRBJ2-7	TGTGCCAGCAGCCCCCGTTTAACCTACGAGCAGTACTTC	CASSPRLTYEQYF
NA	NA	TRBV27	TRBJ1-2	TGTGCCACCAGACGTCCAGGAAGGGCCTATGGCTACACCTTC	CATRRPGRAYGYTF
NA	NA	TRBV5-6	TRBJ1-1	TGTGCCAGCAGCTTTTCCCTGGGTGAAGCTTTCTTT	CASSFSLGEAFF
TRBD2	NA	TRBV19	TRBJ2-3	TGTGCCAGTAGTCCGGCGGGGGGCGGGCGCGCAGATACGCAGTATTTT	CASSPAGGGRADTQYF
TRBD2	NA	TRBV2	TRBJ2-1	TGTGCCAGCAGTGGGGGGGGAGAGGGCGAGCAGTTCTTC	CASSGGGEGEQFF
NA	NA	TRBV4-3	TRBJ2-2	TGCGCCAGCAGCCAAGAGAGGCTAGCAGCCGGGGAGCTGTTTTTT	CASSQERLAAGELFF
NA	few	TRBV7-2	TRBJ2-3	TGTGCCAGCAGCCTTAGCACAGATACGCAGTATTTT	CASSLSTDTQYF
NA	NA	TRBV7-2	TRBJ2-7	TGTGCCAGCAGCTTCGGGATAACTGGCGAGCAGTACTTC	CASSFGITGEQYF
TRBD1	once	TRBV6-5	TRBJ1-2	TGTGCCAGCAGTTACACGGGGACAGCCCGCTATGGCTACACCTTC	CASSYTGTARYGYTF
TRBD1	NA	TRBV28	TRBJ1-4	TGTGCCAGCAGCGGGACAGCAACTAATGAAAAACTGTTTTTT	CASSGTATNEKLFF
NA	NA	TRBV12-5	TRBJ1-1	TGTGCTAGTGGGCCGACAGTGAACACTGAAGCTTTCTTT	CASGPTVNTEAFF
TRBD1	NA	TRBV28	TRBJ2-7	TGTGCCAGCAGTCCCCGGGACAGGGTAGGGGAGCAGTACTTC	CASSPRDRVGEQYF
TRBD2	once	TRBV7-9	TRBJ2-3	TGTGCCAGCAGCGCCGCTAGCGGGATCACAGATACGCAGTATTTT	CASSAASGITDTQYF
NA	NA	TRBV7-9	TRBJ2-1	TGTGCCAGCGGAACATACAATGAGCAGTTCTTC	CASGTYNEQFF
NA	NA	TRBV7-8	TRBJ2-5	TGTGCCAGCAGCCAGAGAGCCCCAGGGAGGGGGACAGAAGAGACCCAGTACTTC	CASSQRAPGRGTEETQYF
NA	NA	TRBV14	TRBJ2-1	TGTGCCAGCAGCCAAGGGGCGGGATACAATGAGCAGTTCTTC	CASSQGAGYNEQFF
NA	NA	TRBV15	TRBJ2-1	TGTGCCACCAGCAGAGATCGGTATGAGCAGTTCTTC	CATSRDRYEQFF
TRBD2	few	TRBV7-8	TRBJ2-7	TGTGCCAGCAGCTTGGAACTAGCGGGGGACTACGAGCAGTACTTC	CASSLELAGDYEQYF
TRBD2	NA	TRBV4-1	TRBJ2-3	TGCGCCAGCAGCCAAGGGGGAATCTACGGGACTAAGAATTTT	CASSQGGIYGTKNF
TRBD1	NA	TRBV24-1	TRBJ2-2	TGTGCCACCAGTGAGACGGGACAGGGGAACACCGGGGAGCTGTTTTTT	CATSETGQGNTGELFF
TRBD2	NA	TRBV6-2/TRBV6-3	TRBJ2-5	TGTGCCAGCAGTTACGCCGGACTAGCGGCTCAAGAGACCCAGTACTTC	CASSYAGLAAQETQYF
NA	NA	TRBV24-1	TRBJ2-1	TGTGCCACCAGTGATTTAGAGGGGGGTTACAATGAGCAGTTCTTC	CATSDLEGGYNEQFF
TRBD1	NA	TRBV6-5	TRBJ2-3	TGTGCCAGCAGCCCCGGTAGGGGGCACACAGATACGCAGTATTTT	CASSPGRGHTDTQYF
NA	NA	TRBV15	TRBJ2-1	TGTGCCACCAGCAGAGAGTCCTTTGGGGAGGTAAATGAGCAGTTCTTC	CATSRESFGEVNEQFF
TRBD1	once	TRBV7-3	TRBJ1-1	TGTGCCAGCAGTCGGACAGGCCCGAACACTGAAGCTTTCTTT	CASSRTGPNTEAFF
NA	NA	TRBV21-1	TRBJ1-1	TGTGCCAGCAGCAAAGTAAGCCGAGGGGGCGAGGGAACTGAAGCTTTCTTT	CASSKVSRGGEGTEAFF
NA	NA	TRBV28	TRBJ2-7	TGTGCCAGCAGTTTATACGGTGGCAGGCCCTACGAGCAGTACTTC	CASSLYGGRPYEQYF
NA	NA	TRBV5-1	TRBJ2-1	TGCGCCAGCAGGCCCCTTCTGACGCTCCGGAGTACCTACAATGAGCAGTTCTTC	CASRPLLTLRSTYNEQFF
TRBD1	few	TRBV6-4	TRBJ1-6	TGTGCCAGCAGTGAACAAGGGGGCAATTCACCCCTCCACTTT	CASSEQGGNSPLHF
TRBD1	NA	TRBV27	TRBJ2-7	TGTGCCAGCAGACGACAGGGGGCGCGGGAGCAGTACTTC	CASRRQGAREQYF
TRBD1	NA	TRBV6-5	TRBJ2-7	TGTGCCAGCAGTTACCGATACAGGGGGTCAGGCTACGAGCAGTACTTC	CASSYRYRGSGYEQYF
NA	NA	TRBV30	TRBJ1-6	TGTGCCTTACAGGCTGGGGATTCTTCACCCCTCCACTTT	CALQAGDSSPLHF
NA	few	TRBV11-2	TRBJ1-4	TGTGCCAGCAGCTTACAGGGGCAGGGGGAAAAACTGTTTTTT	CASSLQGQGEKLFF
NA	NA	TRBV7-9	TRBJ2-1	TGTGCCAGCAGCTTGGGTCAGGGACCATACAATGAGCAGTTCTTC	CASSLGQGPYNEQFF